Listed here are 29 T cell receptor beta chains from one sample, sequenced in a study of blood T cells in healthy people across ages. Combining a sample-barcoded 5' primer with a J-beta primer mix, a second PCR ran for roughly 6 to 12 cycles. MiXCR was run by TCRdb on the 5' RACE reads, yielding one entry per CDR3 protein. The sample holds fewer than 950,000 distinct CDR3 sequences; about 55% are singletons and the top ten take approximately 40%. The material sequenced was blood. The receptor source for this set is a man older than 75 in good health.

This clonotype has more than one count but fewer than ten. The gene calls are TRBV21-1 and TRBJ2-1; the tabulated D call, TRBD2, remains unverified against the DNA. TRBV21-1 is recorded as a pseudogene. The CDR3 has 15 amino acids. The CDR3 reads CASSKVARSGNEQFF. In DNA, the CDR3 is TGTGCCAGCAGCAAAGTAGCGAGGAGTGGCAATGAGCAGTTCTTC.

This chain joins TRBV10-3 and TRBJ1-1, with a weak D call TRBD1 (5 bases). The CDR3 has 14 residues. V dropped 6 bases and J dropped 1 base, with 12 bases sitting between them. Germline CDR1 is ENHRY and CDR2 is SYGVKD. CDR3 in DNA: TGTGCCATCAGCGAAATGGGGGGGAACACTGAAGCTTTCTTT. Translating it yields CAISEMGGNTEAFF.

The genes are TRBV18 and TRBJ2-7, with 11 bases that match TRBD2. Per the germline V gene, CDR1 is KGHSH and CDR2 is LQKENI. The length of the CDR3 is 16 residues. V dropped 2 bases and J dropped 5; count of bases not matched to a gene: 8. The CDR3 DNA sequence: TGTGCCAGCTCACCAGGGACTAGCGGCCAGCGCAACGAGCAGTACTTC. It translates to CASSPGTSGQRNEQYF.

This sequence joins TRBV4-1 and TRBJ2-7; D might be TRBD1 (6 bases). CDR1 and CDR2 (germline): MGHRA, YSYEKL. The CDR3 spans 16 residues. Trimming pared 0 bases from V and 6 bases from J, leaving 18 bases between. The CDR3 DNA reads as TGCGCCAGCAGCCAAGATCGGCGAGGGACAAAGGGCGAGCAGTACTTC. Translated: CASSQDRRGTKGEQYF.

Comment on this clonotype: The junction differs from germline at one of its ends, possibly a read error. The chain employs TRBV20-1 and TRBJ2-1, with no clear D. CDR1 and CDR2 (germline): DFQATT, SNEGSKA (reference sequence). This CDR3 has 14 amino acids. The CDR3 DNA reads TGCGGTGCTAGAGCCCGTGGGCCAGTGAATGAGCAGTTCTTC. Translating it yields CGARARGPVNEQFF.

The CDR3 loop is CASSSDSLSGANVLTF. CDR3 in DNA: TGCGCCAGCAGCTCAGACAGTCTCTCTGGGGCCAACGTCCTGACTTTC. The V gene is TRBV5-1, the J gene TRBJ2-6, with D possibly matching TRBD1 (5 bases). V shed 3 bases and J shed 0 bases, with 10 bases lying between them. CDR3 size: 16 residues. The V gene's germline CDR1 is SGHRS and CDR2 YFSETQ.

This chain joins TRBV7-9 and TRBJ1-2; no definite D call. V lost 0 bases and J lost 5, with 13 bases in between. The CDR3 length is 15 residues. Per the germline V gene, CDR1 is SEHNR and CDR2 is FQNEAQ (reference sequence). Here the CDR3 DNA reads TGTGCCAGCAGCTTAGCGAGCGGGAGGGAGTATGGCTACACCTTC. Translating it yields CASSLASGREYGYTF.

As DNA, the CDR3 is TGTGCCAGCAGACCCCCTCACGAGGGGGGCGAGCAGTACTTC. It yields the protein CASRPPHEGGEQYF. The J gene is TRBJ2-7, the V gene TRBV6-2 or TRBV6-3; perhaps D is TRBD1 or TRBD2 (6 bases each). The germline V and J ends were trimmed by 6 bases and 6 bases, with 18 bases remaining between them. The V gene's germline CDR1 is MNHEY and CDR2 SVGEGT. The CDR3 spans 14 residues.

The gene calls are TRBV9 and TRBJ2-3; no reliable D call. The CDR3 consists of 14 residues. Germline V CDR1 and CDR2: SGDLS, YYNGEE. V dropped 0 bases and J dropped 2 bases, with 7 bases sitting between them. The CDR3 region has the DNA TGTGCCAGCAGCGTAGCTTCTGTCACAGATACGCAGTATTTT. Translation gives CASSVASVTDTQYF.

This clonotype was counted at least ten times. V gene TRBV11-2 combines with J gene TRBJ2-6, with a tentative D call TRBD1 (6 bases). In germline, CDR1 is SGHAT, CDR2 FQNNGV. The CDR3 totals 19 residues. Deletions cut 4 bases from V and 0 bases from J, with 19 bases between. CDR3 residues: CASSYGAGAPSSGANVLTF. The DNA for the CDR3 is TGTGCCAGCAGCTATGGGGCAGGGGCCCCTTCCTCTGGGGCCAACGTCCTGACTTTC.

This clonotype has just a few counts. The chain joins TRBV21-1 to TRBJ2-5; the table's D call, TRBD2, has no DNA check behind it. TRBV21-1 is noted as a pseudogene. This CDR3 contains 13 residues. For the CDR3, the DNA is TGTGCCAGCGGCAGGGGCCCCCAAGAGACCCAGTACTTC. It encodes CASGRGPQETQYF.

This clonotype was detected a few times. CDR3 in DNA: TGTGCCAGCAGCTTAGCCGGGACAGGAAACACCGGGGAGCTGTTTTTT. Residues: CASSLAGTGNTGELFF. The chain uses TRBV7-2 and TRBJ2-2, with TRBD1 matching 8 bases. The CDR3 totals 16 residues. From germline, CDR1 is SGHTA and CDR2 FQGNSA. The V segment lost 0 bases and the J segment 2 bases; nucleotides outside the gene matches: 2.

This chain links TRBV7-8 with TRBJ2-7; 15 bases are shared with TRBD2. The ends lost 2 bases at V and 7 bases at J; junction bases unmatched: 12. This CDR3 spans 18 amino acids. In germline, CDR1 is SGHVS, CDR2 FQNEAQ. The CDR3 DNA reads TGTGCCAGCAGCTTATTTGGACTAGCGGGAGGGCCGGGAAATGAGCAGTACTTC. Translating it yields CASSLFGLAGGPGNEQYF.

Points on this clonotype: The junction does not match germline at one end; this may be a read error. The rearrangement joins TRBV29-1 to TRBJ2-1, with a weak D call TRBD2 (6 bases). The CDR3 runs 14 residues. Germline CDR1 is SQVTM and CDR2 is ANQGSEA. DNA for the CDR3: TGCAGCGTCCGGAGGGGCGGGACCCTTAATGAGCGGTTCTTC. Amino acids: CSVRRGGTLNERFF.

The V gene is TRBV3-1, the J gene TRBJ1-1; 7 bases map to TRBD1. This CDR3 spans 16 amino acids. In germline, CDR1 is LGHDT, CDR2 YNNKEL (reference sequence). The J segment lost 7 bases and the V segment lost 1 base, leaving 12 bases of the junction unmatched. CDR3 nucleotide sequence: TGTGCCAGCAGCCAAGTCTCTGCAGGGGGTAGAAGTGAAGCTTTCTTT. This gives the protein CASSQVSAGGRSEAFF. Filled out from reference TRBV3-1 and TRBJ1-1, the complete variable domain reads DTAVSQTPKYLVTQMGNDKSIKCEQNLGHDTMYWYKQDSKKFLKIMFSYNNKELIINETVPNRFSPKSPDKAHLNLHINSLELGDSAVYFCASSQVSAGGRSEAFFGQGTRLTVV.

This clonotype was counted at least ten times. This chain uses TRBV7-2 with TRBJ1-1; D is possibly TRBD1 (5 bases). Trimming stripped 5 bases from V and 9 bases from J, with 25 bases between. The CDR3 consists of 16 residues. Germline assignment: CDR1 SGHTA and CDR2 FQGNSA. The DNA of the CDR3 is TGTGCCAGCAGCCCCTTCCCTCGGGGACCCGTCCACCAAGCTTTCTTT. Translating it yields CASSPFPRGPVHQAFF.

This clonotype was observed a few times. V usage is TRBV29-1 and J usage is TRBJ2-5; D remains unclear. Deletions cut 3 bases from V and 0 bases from J, with 11 bases between. CDR3 size: 14 residues. From germline, CDR1 is SQVTM and CDR2 ANQGSEA. The CDR3 bases are TGCAGCGTTGATGGCCCAGCCTACCAAGAGACCCAGTACTTC. It translates to CSVDGPAYQETQYF.

As DNA, the CDR3 is TGTGCCAGCAGTTCGGGGGGGACAGGGAAATACGAGCAGTACTTC. Translating it yields CASSSGGTGKYEQYF. The V call is TRBV27, the J call TRBJ2-7, with a possible D match to TRBD1 (9 bases). This CDR3 has 15 residues. Germline-derived CDR1 and CDR2 are MNHEY and SMNVEV (reference sequence). Trimming stripped 4 bases from V and 4 bases from J, with 17 bases between.

The rearrangement links TRBV5-1 to TRBJ2-2; D not resolved. Germline-derived CDR1 and CDR2 are SGHRS and YFSETQ. This CDR3 has 13 residues. V lost 7 bases and J 0 bases, leaving 7 bases between the germline ends. In DNA, the CDR3 is TGCGCCAGCGGAACTACGAACACCGGGGAGCTGTTTTTT. Residues: CASGTTNTGELFF.

The gene calls are TRBV10-3 and TRBJ2-7; D not resolved. The length of the CDR3 is 14 residues. Germline CDR1 ENHRY, CDR2 SYGVKD. The germline V and J ends were trimmed by 3 bases and 1 base, with 10 bases remaining between them. Written as DNA, the CDR3 is TGTGCCATCAGTGATCTGAGGAAGTCCTACGAGCAGTACTTC. It yields the protein CAISDLRKSYEQYF.

The genes are TRBV6-5 and TRBJ1-2; D is undetermined. This CDR3 is built from 15 residues. Trimming stripped 5 bases from V and 0 bases from J, with 13 bases between. Per germline, CDR1 MNHEY and CDR2 SVGAGI. The CDR3 region is CASSLDPAPNYGYTF. In DNA form, the CDR3 reads TGTGCCAGCAGTCTTGACCCAGCCCCTAACTATGGCTACACCTTC.

V usage is TRBV12-3 or TRBV12-4 and J usage is TRBJ2-1; 14 bases map to TRBD2. The V segment lost 5 bases and the J segment 9 bases; nucleotides outside the gene matches: 6. The CDR3 contains 15 residues. The CDR3, as DNA: TGTGCCAGCAGTCAGACTAGCGGGAGGGTTCGTGAGCAGTTCTTC. It yields the protein CASSQTSGRVREQFF.

V and J are TRBV5-5 and TRBJ2-7; D is undetermined. The CDR3 has 15 residues. The germline gives CDR1 SGHKS, CDR2 YYEKEE (reference sequence). The V end lost 0 bases, the J end lost 4 bases, and 14 bases lay between the germline ends. The CDR3 nucleotides read TGTGCCAGCAGCTTGGTGGTGAGAACCCCTTACGAGCAGTACTTC. This sequence encodes CASSLVVRTPYEQYF.

This clonotype showed up just a few times. Here the CDR3 DNA reads TGCGCCAGCAGCTTAGGTCAATTAGTAGAGACCCAGTACTTC. It specifies CASSLGQLVETQYF. This chain connects TRBV5-1 to TRBJ2-5; no definite D call. This CDR3 spans 14 amino acids. Trimming left V 2 bases short and J 4 bases short, with 12 bases between. Germline CDR1 reads SGHRS; CDR2 reads YFSETQ.

The rearrangement uses TRBV2 and TRBJ1-2; D ambiguous. CDR1 and CDR2 from the germline V gene are SNHLY and FYNNEI. This CDR3 spans 13 amino acids. Trimming took off 3 bases at V and 5 bases at J, with 10 bases between the two ends. The CDR3 region is CASSETAFYGYTF. The DNA of the CDR3 is TGTGCCAGCAGTGAGACGGCTTTTTATGGCTACACCTTC. The full variable domain, its missing parts supplied by reference TRBV2 and TRBJ1-2, is EPEVTQTPSHQVTQMGQEVILRCVPISNHLYFYWYRQILGQKVEFLVSFYNNEISEKSEIFDDQFSVERPDGSNFTLKIRSTKLEDSAMYFCASSETAFYGYTFGSGTRLTVV.

V gene TRBV28 combines with J gene TRBJ2-3, with 10 bases aligning to TRBD1. CDR3 length equals 13 residues. The J segment lost 4 bases and the V segment lost 8 bases, leaving 3 bases of the junction unmatched. The germline V gene has CDR1 MDHEN and CDR2 SYDVKM. Here the CDR3 reads CASGTGVPDTQYF. The CDR3, as DNA: TGTGCCAGCGGGACAGGGGTTCCAGATACGCAGTATTTT.

The J gene is TRBJ2-1, the V gene TRBV3-1; 7 nucleotides line up with TRBD1. J gave up 0 bases and V 1 base, and 6 bases lay outside the gene matches. The CDR3 consists of 17 residues. In germline, CDR1 is LGHDT, CDR2 YNNKEL (reference sequence). This CDR3 reads CASSQARTGSSYNEQFF. The CDR3 DNA is TGTGCCAGCAGCCAAGCCCGGACAGGCAGCTCCTACAATGAGCAGTTCTTC.

This clonotype was seen a single time. One base away lies a much larger clone, so this may be a sequencing read error. This rearrangement joins TRBV12-3 or TRBV12-4 to TRBJ2-7; D is unclear. TRBJ2-5 explains the end of the DNA better; the J call may be wrong. The CDR3 covers 11 residues. Here the CDR3 reads CAGSYIETQYF. CDR3 DNA sequence: TGTGCCGGCTCCTATATTGAGACCCAGTACTTC.

This chain joins TRBV11-2 and TRBJ1-1; D gene uncertain. Germline-derived CDR1 and CDR2 are SGHAT and FQNNGV. This CDR3 has 15 amino acids. Trimming stripped 5 bases from V and 0 bases from J, with 13 bases between. The DNA for the CDR3 is TGTGCCAGCAGCCGAGGACTGGTCTTGAACACTGAAGCTTTCTTT. Protein: CASSRGLVLNTEAFF.